Shown below are 9 T cell receptor beta chains from a single sample sequenced in a study of shared clonotypes between healthy human individuals. Terminally differentiated effector memory CD45RA+ cells were excluded by CCR7 positive selection of CD45RO-negative cells. Clones were sequenced by immunoSEQ multiplex PCR, and TCRdb holds only the in-frame ones, with some missing. This table has around 640,000 clones, about 96% appearing once. The specimen was naive CD8+ T cells sorted from blood. Every receptor here comes from a woman between 25 and 40 years old in good health.

The rearrangement uses TRBV28 and TRBJ2-7; D might be TRBD1 (6 bases). The CDR3 totals 15 residues. V gave up 4 bases and J gave up 6 bases, with 19 bases separating them. The germline V gene has CDR1 MDHEN and CDR2 SYDVKM. The CDR3 nucleotides are TGTGCCAGCAGTTCACCCTACTCACAGGGCTCCGAGCAGTACTTC. It translates to CASSSPYSQGSEQYF.

CDR3 bases: TGTGCCAGTAGTTCCGGGACAGGAGTTAATGAAAAACTGTTTTTT. Translating it yields CASSSGTGVNEKLFF. The chain is built from TRBV19 and TRBJ1-4; the match to TRBD1 covers 8 bases. The CDR3 spans 15 residues. The junction had 6 bases not matched to a gene; V was cut back by 5 bases and J by 4 bases. Germline V lookup: CDR1 LNHDA, CDR2 SQIVND (reference sequence).

Of note for this clone: This CDR3 is also generated by other DNA sequences in the sample. CDR3 nucleotides: TGTGCCAGTAGTATTTTGGGGGAGACCCAGTACTTC. As protein: CASSILGETQYF. This chain joins TRBV19 and TRBJ2-5; no definite D call. V was shortened by 3 bases and J by 5 bases, with 7 bases between the two germline ends. CDR3 size: 12 residues. The germline gives CDR1 LNHDA, CDR2 SQIVND (reference sequence).

This clone was seen once. This sequence joins TRBV5-6 and TRBJ2-5; TRBD2 matches at 7 bases. The germline gives CDR1 SGHDT, CDR2 YYEEEE. Trimming cost V 4 bases and J 9 bases; bases outside gene matches: 3. The CDR3 length is 11 residues. Here the CDR3 reads CASSAGLAQYF. The CDR3 coding sequence is TGTGCCAGCAGCGCAGGACTAGCCCAGTACTTC. Based on the CDR3 plus reference TRBV5-6 and TRBJ2-5, the full variable domain is DAGVTQSPTHLIKTRGQQVTLRCSPKSGHDTVSWYQQALGQGPQFIFQYYEEEERQRGNFPDRFSGHQFPNYSSELNVNALLLGDSALYLCASSAGLAQYFGPGTRLLVL.

This chain connects TRBV10-1 to TRBJ2-1, with D possibly being TRBD2 (5 bases). The V end was cut by 2 bases, the J end by 8 bases, with 10 bases between. Looked up from germline, CDR1 is WNHNN and CDR2 is SYGVQD (reference sequence). This CDR3 is 13 amino acids long. DNA for the CDR3: TGCGCCAGCAGTGAGGGGGAGAACCATGAGCAGTTCTTC. Amino acid sequence: CASSEGENHEQFF.

The V and J genes are TRBV10-2 and TRBJ2-2; no reliable D call. Trimming pared 6 bases from V and 2 bases from J, leaving 7 bases between. This CDR3 has 13 amino acids. The germline V gene has CDR1 WSHSY and CDR2 SAAADI. CDR3 bases: TGCGCCAGCAGACCCTTAAACACCGGGGAGCTGTTTTTT. This translates into CASRPLNTGELFF.

The sample holds one count of this clone. This CDR3 reads CASSNPTYTEAFF. The CDR3 DNA is TGTGCCAGCAGCAACCCTACCTACACTGAAGCTTTCTTT. V gene TRBV11-2 combines with J gene TRBJ1-1; no clear D. This CDR3 has 13 residues. V was trimmed by 5 bases and J by 3 bases, leaving 10 bases between them. From germline, CDR1 is SGHAT and CDR2 FQNNGV. The complete variable domain, with remaining parts taken from reference TRBV11-2 and TRBJ1-1, reads EAGVAQSPRYKIIEKRQSVAFWCNPISGHATLYWYQQILGQGPKLLIQFQNNGVVDDSQLPKDRFSAERLKGVDSTLKIQPAKLEDSAVYLCASSNPTYTEAFFGQGTRLTVV.

The V gene is TRBV28, the J gene TRBJ1-5; D is unresolved. With 7 bases removed from V and 2 bases from J, the gap between germline ends came to 12 bases. The CDR3 runs to 14 residues. Per the germline V gene, CDR1 is MDHEN and CDR2 is SYDVKM. The CDR3 bases are TGTGCCAGCATGATACGGTCCCGCAATCAGCCCCAGCATTTT. Amino acids: CASMIRSRNQPQHF.

This chain uses TRBV19 with TRBJ2-1, with no clear D. The CDR3 totals 14 residues. The germline V and J ends were trimmed by 8 bases and 1 base, with 12 bases remaining between them. Germline V gene lookup returns CDR1 LNHDA and CDR2 SQIVND (reference sequence). CDR3 residues: CASEDSFSYNEQFF. CDR3 nucleotide sequence: TGTGCCAGTGAAGACTCTTTTTCCTACAATGAGCAGTTCTTC.